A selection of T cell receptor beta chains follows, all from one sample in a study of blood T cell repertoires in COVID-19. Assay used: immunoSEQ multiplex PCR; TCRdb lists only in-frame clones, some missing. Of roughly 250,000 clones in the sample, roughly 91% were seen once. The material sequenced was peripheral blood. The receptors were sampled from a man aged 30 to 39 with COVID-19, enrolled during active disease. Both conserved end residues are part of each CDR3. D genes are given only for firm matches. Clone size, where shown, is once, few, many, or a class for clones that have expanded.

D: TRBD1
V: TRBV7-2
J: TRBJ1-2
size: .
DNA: TGTGCCAGCAGCTTAGGGGGACAGGGGAGCTATGGCTACACCTTC
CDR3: CASSLGGQGSYGYTF

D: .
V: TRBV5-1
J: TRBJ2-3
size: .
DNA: TGCGCCAGCAGCCGCGGGACTTCCGCTAGCACAGATACGCAGTATTTT
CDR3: CASSRGTSASTDTQYF

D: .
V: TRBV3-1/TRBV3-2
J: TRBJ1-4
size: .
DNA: TGTGCCAGCAGCCCGGGTAATGAAAAACTGTTTTTT
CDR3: CASSPGNEKLFF

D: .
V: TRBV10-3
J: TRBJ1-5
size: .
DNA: TGTGCCATCAGTGGACCAGGGGGCAATCAGCCCCAGCATTTT
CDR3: CAISGPGGNQPQHF

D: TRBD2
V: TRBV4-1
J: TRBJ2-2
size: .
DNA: TGCGCCAGCAGCCAAGGGCAGGCGGGGGTCATAGGGGCCGGGGAGCTGTTTTTT
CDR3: CASSQGQAGVIGAGELFF

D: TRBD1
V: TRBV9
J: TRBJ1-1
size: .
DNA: TGTGCCAGCAGCGTAGCAGGGACAGGGGTCACTGAAGCTTTCTTT
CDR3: CASSVAGTGVTEAFF

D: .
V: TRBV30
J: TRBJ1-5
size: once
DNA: TGTGCCTGGAGTGTACGAGATCGGACTTCGCCCCAGCATTTT
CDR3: CAWSVRDRTSPQHF

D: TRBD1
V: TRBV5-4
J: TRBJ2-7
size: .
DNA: TGTGCCAGCAGGGCACCGGGACAGGGACCCCTCGGCGACGAGCAGTACTTC
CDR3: CASRAPGQGPLGDEQYF

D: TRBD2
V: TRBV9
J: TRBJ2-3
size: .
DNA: TGTGCCAGCAGCCCACGACTAGCGGGGGGCCTAGATACGCAGTATTTT
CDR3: CASSPRLAGGLDTQYF

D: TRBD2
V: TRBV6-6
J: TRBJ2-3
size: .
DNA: TGTGCCAGCAGCTTCGGGACTAGCGCAGATACGCAGTATTTT
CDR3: CASSFGTSADTQYF

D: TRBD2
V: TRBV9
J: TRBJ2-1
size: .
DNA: TGTGCCAGCAACCCCACTAGCGGGAACTACAATGAGCAGTTCTTC
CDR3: CASNPTSGNYNEQFF

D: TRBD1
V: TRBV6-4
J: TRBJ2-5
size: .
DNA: TGTGCCAGCACCCCAGGGGGAGAGACCCAGTACTTC
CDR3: CASTPGGETQYF

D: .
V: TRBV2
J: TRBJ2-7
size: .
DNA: TGTGCCAGCAGTATTACGACGCGGGAAGGCGAGCAGTACTTC
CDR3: CASSITTREGEQYF

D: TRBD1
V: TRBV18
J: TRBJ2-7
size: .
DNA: TGTGCCAGCTCACCCCGTGGGACAGGGGAAGGCGAGCAGTACTTC
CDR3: CASSPRGTGEGEQYF

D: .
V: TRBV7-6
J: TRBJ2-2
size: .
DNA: TGTGCCAGCAGCTTAGTTAGTAGGGAGATCGCGAACACCGGGGAGCTGTTTTTT
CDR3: CASSLVSREIANTGELFF

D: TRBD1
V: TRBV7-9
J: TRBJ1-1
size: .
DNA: TGTGCCAGCAGCTTAGGGGTTGGGACAGGGGAAGCTTTCTTT
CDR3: CASSLGVGTGEAFF

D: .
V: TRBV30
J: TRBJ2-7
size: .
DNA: TGTGCCTGGAGTATGGGACAAACATCCTACGAGCAGTACTTC
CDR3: CAWSMGQTSYEQYF

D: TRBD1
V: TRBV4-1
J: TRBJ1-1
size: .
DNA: TGCGCCAGCAGCCTCAGGACAGGCATGAACACTGAAGCTTTCTTT
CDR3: CASSLRTGMNTEAFF

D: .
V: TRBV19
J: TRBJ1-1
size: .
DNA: TGTGCCAGTAGTATAGACAGGGTCACTGAAGCTTTCTTT
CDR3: CASSIDRVTEAFF

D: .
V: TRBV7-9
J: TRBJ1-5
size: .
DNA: TGTGCCAGCAGCTTATACGGCAGGGGTAGCAATCAGCCCCAGCATTTT
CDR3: CASSLYGRGSNQPQHF

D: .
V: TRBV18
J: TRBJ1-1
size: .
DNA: TGTGCCAGCTCACGGGGGGGTAGGCTATCGGACACTGAAGCTTTCTTT
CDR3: CASSRGGRLSDTEAFF

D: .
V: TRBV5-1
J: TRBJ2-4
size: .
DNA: TGCGCCAGCAGCTTGGCCGGCAGGGGGGACATTAACATTCAGTACTTC
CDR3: CASSLAGRGDINIQYF

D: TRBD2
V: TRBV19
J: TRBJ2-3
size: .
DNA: TGTGCCAGTAGTATTTCTAGCGGCGGGGCAGATACGCAGTATTTT
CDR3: CASSISSGGADTQYF

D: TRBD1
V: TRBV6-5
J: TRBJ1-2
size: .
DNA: TGTGCCAGCAGAACGGGACAGGACTCCTATGGCTACACCTTC
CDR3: CASRTGQDSYGYTF

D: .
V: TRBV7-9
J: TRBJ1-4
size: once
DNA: TGTGCCAGCAGTCAAGACAGTAATGAAAAACTGTTTTTT
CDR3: CASSQDSNEKLFF

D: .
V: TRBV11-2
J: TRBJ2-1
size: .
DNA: TGTGCCAGCAGCCGGCCCGGGATTAGACACAATGAGCAGTTCTTC
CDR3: CASSRPGIRHNEQFF

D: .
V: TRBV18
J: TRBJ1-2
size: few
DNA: TGTGCCAGCTCACCACGAGCGGCAGTTGATGGCTACACCTTC
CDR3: CASSPRAAVDGYTF

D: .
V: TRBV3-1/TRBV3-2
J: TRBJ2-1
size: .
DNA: TGTGCCAGCAGCCAAGGGCAGGGTGCGGATGAGCAGTTCTTC
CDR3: CASSQGQGADEQFF

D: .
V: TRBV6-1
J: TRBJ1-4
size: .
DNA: TGTGCCAGCAGTGAACGGGGGACTAATGAAAAACTGTTTTTT
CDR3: CASSERGTNEKLFF

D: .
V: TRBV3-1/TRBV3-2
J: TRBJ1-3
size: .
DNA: TGTGCCAGCAGCCAAGTGGGGGGAGGGACCGGAAACACCATATATTTT
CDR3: CASSQVGGGTGNTIYF

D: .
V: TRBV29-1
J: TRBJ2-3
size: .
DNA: TGCAGCGTTATCTATGCAGGGACAGATACGCAGTATTTT
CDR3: CSVIYAGTDTQYF

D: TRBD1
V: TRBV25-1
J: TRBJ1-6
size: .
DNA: TGTGCCAGCAGCCGGGACAGGAATTCACCCCTCCACTTT
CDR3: CASSRDRNSPLHF

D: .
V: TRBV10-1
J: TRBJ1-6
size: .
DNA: TGCGCCAGCAGTTCCTCTGGAGGCGATTCACCCCTCCACTTT
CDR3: CASSSSGGDSPLHF

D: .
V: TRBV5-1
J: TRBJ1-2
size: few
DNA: TGCGCCAGCAGCTTGGTGGCACAGGGCCCTGGGCCTGGCTACACCTTC
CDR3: CASSLVAQGPGPGYTF

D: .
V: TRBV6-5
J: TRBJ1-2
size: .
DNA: TGTGCCAGCAGTTACTCGGCAAGGGGTGTCTATGGCTACACCTTC
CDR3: CASSYSARGVYGYTF

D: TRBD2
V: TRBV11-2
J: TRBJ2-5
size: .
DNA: TGTGCCAGCAGCTTAGGAGCGGGGGGGAGACAAGAGACCCAGTACTTC
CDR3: CASSLGAGGRQETQYF

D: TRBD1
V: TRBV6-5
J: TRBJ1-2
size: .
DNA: TGTGCCAGCAGCTCCGGACAGGGGAACTATGGCTACACCTTC
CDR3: CASSSGQGNYGYTF

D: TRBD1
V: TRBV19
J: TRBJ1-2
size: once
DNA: TGTGCCAGTACCGGACAGGGGAGATATGGCTACACCTTC
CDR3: CASTGQGRYGYTF

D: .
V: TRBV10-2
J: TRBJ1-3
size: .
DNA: TGCGCCAGCAGTGAGCAGGGTTGGGGAAACACCATATATTTT
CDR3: CASSEQGWGNTIYF

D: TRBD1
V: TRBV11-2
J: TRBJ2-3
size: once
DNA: TGTGCCAGCTGGGACAGATCTGACACGAGGATGCAGTATTTT
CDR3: CASWDRSDTRMQYF

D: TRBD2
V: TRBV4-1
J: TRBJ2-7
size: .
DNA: TGCGCCAGCAGCCAAGATCCGGGACTAGCCCGCTACGAGCAGTACTTC
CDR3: CASSQDPGLARYEQYF

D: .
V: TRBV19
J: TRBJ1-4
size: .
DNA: TGTGCCAGTAGTATAAGCGGGGGAATAGGTGAAAAACTGTTTTTT
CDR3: CASSISGGIGEKLFF

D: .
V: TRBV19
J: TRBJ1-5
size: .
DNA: TGTGCCAGTAGTAACAGCTATAGCAATCAGCCCCAGCATTTT
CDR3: CASSNSYSNQPQHF

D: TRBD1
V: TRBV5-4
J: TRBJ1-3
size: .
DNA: TGTGCCAGCAGCTCAGCAGGGGGCGCGTCTGGAAACACCATATATTTT
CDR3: CASSSAGGASGNTIYF

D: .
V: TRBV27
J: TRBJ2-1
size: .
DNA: TGTGCCAGCAGTCCCTCCCTTTGGGCCCCCCTTAATGAGCAGTTCTTC
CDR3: CASSPSLWAPLNEQFF

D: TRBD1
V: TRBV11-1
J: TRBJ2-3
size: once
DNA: TGTGCCAGCAGCTTAGGACAGGGTCCAGATACGCAGTATTTT
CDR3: CASSLGQGPDTQYF

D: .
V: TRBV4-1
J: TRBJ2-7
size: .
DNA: TGCGCCAGCAGCCAAGTCGCCGGTCCCATAGACGAGCAGTACTTC
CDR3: CASSQVAGPIDEQYF

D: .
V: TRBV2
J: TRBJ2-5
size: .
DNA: TGTGCCAGCAGTGGCGACAGGTCCCAAGAGACCCAGTACTTC
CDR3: CASSGDRSQETQYF

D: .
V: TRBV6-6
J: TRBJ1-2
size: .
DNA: TGTGCCAGCAGTCCCACTTACAGGGATTACTATGGCTACACCTTC
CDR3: CASSPTYRDYYGYTF

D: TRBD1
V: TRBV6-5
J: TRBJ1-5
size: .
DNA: TGTGCCAGCAGTTACGACAGGGTGGAACAGCCCCAGCATTTT
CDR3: CASSYDRVEQPQHF

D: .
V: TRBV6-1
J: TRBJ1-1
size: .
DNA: TGTGCCAGCAGTGAAATGGACTACCTGAACACTGAAGCTTTCTTT
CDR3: CASSEMDYLNTEAFF

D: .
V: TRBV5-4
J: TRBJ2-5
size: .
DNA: TGTGCCAGCAGCTCCAAGACTAGGCCGGAAGAGACCCAGTACTTC
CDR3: CASSSKTRPEETQYF

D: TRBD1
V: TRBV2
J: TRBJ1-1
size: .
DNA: TGTGCCACCACGGACAGGGTTGGGAACACTGAAGCTTTCTTT
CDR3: CATTDRVGNTEAFF

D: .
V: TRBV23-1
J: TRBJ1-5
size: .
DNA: TGCGCCAGCAGTCAAGATGGCAGCAATCAGCCCCAGCATTTT
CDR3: CASSQDGSNQPQHF

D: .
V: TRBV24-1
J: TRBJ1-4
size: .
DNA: TGTGCCACCAACAACAGGGATGAAAAACTGTTTTTT
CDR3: CATNNRDEKLFF

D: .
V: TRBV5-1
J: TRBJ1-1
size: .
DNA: TGCGCCAGCAGCTTACAGGGTGATATGAACACTGAAGCTTTCTTT
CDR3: CASSLQGDMNTEAFF

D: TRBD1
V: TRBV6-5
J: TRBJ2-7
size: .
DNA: TGTGCCAGCAGGCGGACAGGGCCTTACGAGCAGTACTTC
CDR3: CASRRTGPYEQYF

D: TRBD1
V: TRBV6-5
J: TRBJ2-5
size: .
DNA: TGTGCCAGCAGACGCCGACAGGGGGCATGGGAGACCCAGTACTTC
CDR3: CASRRRQGAWETQYF

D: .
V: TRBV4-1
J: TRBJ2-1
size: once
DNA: TGCGCCAGCAGCCAAGTAGGGGGCTACAATGAGCAGTTCTTC
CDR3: CASSQVGGYNEQFF

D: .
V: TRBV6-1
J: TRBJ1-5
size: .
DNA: TGTGCCAGCAGTCTCCTCAATCAGCCCCAGCATTTT
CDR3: CASSLLNQPQHF